Below, one TCR beta chain is given with its context. Its antigen is still unknown. No much larger clone is present one base from it, and per-base qualities are unavailable. This entry comes from a study of blood T cell repertoires in COVID-19 (dated by TCRdb to 2018 to 2021). Study-level background: Collaborator samples came from the United States, Italy and Spain and covered acute and convalescent phases of COVID-19. Where available, HLA class I and class II types were obtained from metadata supplied by the sample provider rather than from assay-based typing. The repertoires were made available in a free public database intended to serve as a resource for research on the immune response to SARS-CoV-2. The sample metadata nearly always contained a de-identified subject ID, COVID-19 status, age in years and sex. The material from the prospective study consisted of cDNA or gDNA derived from T cells, B-cell-depleted T cells, or PBMCs. Subjects who had been exposed to COVID-19, were actively infected with it, or had recovered from it provided the deeply sampled blood TCRbeta repertoires that made up the dataset. The samples were drawn from two sources: the first 160 participants of the ongoing ImmuneRACE study, and over 950 subjects contributed by 6 global collaborators. The paper as a whole reports these results and caveats: How much clinical and demographic metadata was included differed by source and by participant, and the metadata was provided uncurated.

The immunoSEQ Assay, a bias-controlled multiplex PCR, was used to amplify TCRbeta CDR3 regions from genomic DNA. The authors' analysis ran thus. The number of nucleated cells in each sample was estimated from the amplification of reference gene primers within the assay. To quantify the absolute abundance of each unique TCRbeta CDR3 rearrangement, sequence reads were collapsed and filtered. For each sample, productive Simpson clonality was calculated by taking the square root of Simpson's diversity index across productive rearrangements. This is the immuneACCESS table as TCRdb keeps it, with only in-frame sequences that have V and J called. A part of the clones is gone; compared with another copy, unresolved V genes explain less than half, and the rest is unexplained. Clone size and the V and J calls come from that table; the DNA yielded D and trimming. Recorded for this sample are about 180,000 clones; about 85% of them occurred a single time. 5.6% of the sample is taken by the ten largest.

Enrolling through a virtual design, the prospective study's participants ranged in age from roughly 18 to 95 years and lived across 24 United States geographic areas. Cohort assignment in the prospective study relied on participant-reported clinical history from a screening survey and a study questionnaire. Each participant in the prospective study had whole blood, serum and a nasopharyngeal or oropharyngeal swab collected by mobile phlebotomists. Additional blood draws and questionnaires over a 2-month period could optionally be provided by prospective study participants. Blood samples from the prospective study were shipped frozen or at room temperature prior to DNA extraction. The sequence was obtained from a woman between 40 and 55 years old with acute COVID-19. The sample consisted of PBMCs or T cells enriched from blood (not recorded which).

The CDR3: CASSYTLSGSNTDTQYF. The DNA is TGTGCCAGCAGCTACACCCTTAGCGGGAGTAACACAGATACGCAGTATTTT. This chain joins TRBV11-2 to TRBJ2-3; 9 bases in the junction line up with TRBD2. Germline trimming amounts to 4 bases on V and 2 bases on J, with 10 as the count of junction bases outside the gene matches. Spanning cysteine to phenylalanine, the CDR3 consists of 17 amino acids. Only the CDR3 region is kept as DNA, spanning 51 bases read in frame from base 1. Taken from the germline V gene, the CDR1 and CDR2 loops are SGHAT and FQNNGV.